The 15 T cell receptor beta chains below all came from one sample that was sequenced in a study of cytomegalovirus exposure and HLA in healthy donors. Primers included in the PCR were 60 Vbeta and 13 Jbeta primers. The method was immunoSEQ multiplex PCR; TCRdb's version includes in-frame clones alone and lacks a portion of them. This sample's clone table lists some 200,000 clones. The material sequenced was PBMCs. The receptors here all came from a boy younger than 18 in good health and CMV-seronegative.

The J gene is TRBJ2-7, the V gene TRBV7-3, with D tentatively TRBD1 (6 bases). V gave up 4 bases and J gave up 3 bases, with 10 bases separating them. CDR1 is SGHTA, CDR2 FQGTGA, per germline. The CDR3 is 13 residues long. CDR3: CASSSADSYEQYF. The CDR3 DNA sequence: TGTGCCAGCAGCTCAGCGGACAGCTACGAGCAGTACTTC.

The rearrangement links TRBV15 to TRBJ2-7, with 8 bases aligning to TRBD1. Trimming cost V 3 bases and J 2 bases; bases outside gene matches: 3. In germline, CDR1 is LNHNV, CDR2 YYDKDF (reference sequence). The CDR3 length is 14 residues. CDR3 nucleotides: TGTGCCACCAGCAGTAGACAGGGGCCCTACGAGCAGTACTTC. Translating gives CATSSRQGPYEQYF.

The chain uses TRBV28 and TRBJ2-5; 9 nucleotides match TRBD2. CDR1 and CDR2 from the germline V gene are MDHEN and SYDVKM. Trimming at V came to 6 bases and at J to 8 bases, leaving 16 bases not matched to a gene. The CDR3 covers 16 residues. The CDR3 loop reads CASRPGTAGGQGTQYF. Here the CDR3 DNA reads TGTGCCAGCAGACCCGGAACAGCGGGGGGCCAAGGCACCCAGTACTTC.

J is TRBJ1-2 and V is TRBV7-2; 7 bases agree with TRBD1. V was clipped by 4 bases and J by 2 bases; unmatched bases: 1. CDR3 length: 13 amino acids. The V gene's germline CDR1 is SGHTA and CDR2 FQGNSA. The DNA of the CDR3 is TGTGCCAGCAGCTCACAGGGGAACTATGGCTACACCTTC. Translation: CASSSQGNYGYTF.

V is TRBV7-9 and J is TRBJ2-5; no clear D. Germline V gene sequence: CDR1 SEHNR, CDR2 FQNEAQ (reference sequence). CDR3 size: 14 residues. Between the trimmed V and J ends, which lost 1 base and 4 bases, there was a span of 10 bases. CDR3 coding DNA: TGTGCCAGCAGCTTAGTTGTCGTCCCAGAGACCCAGTACTTC. This codes for CASSLVVVPETQYF.

This chain links TRBV7-9 with TRBJ2-2; 8 bases are shared with TRBD2. Germline trimming cut 1 base from V and 5 bases from J; bases unmatched to any gene: 3. Per germline, CDR1 SEHNR and CDR2 FQNEAQ (reference sequence). This CDR3 has 15 residues. The DNA of the CDR3 is TGTGCCAGCAGCTTAGGGCTAGCGGGTACCGGGGAGCTGTTTTTT. This gives the protein CASSLGLAGTGELFF.

The chain employs TRBV6-1 and TRBJ1-4; 9 bases are shared with TRBD1. CDR3 length: 14 residues. Trimming took 3 bases from V and 7 from J; bases not matched to a gene: 3. Germline V gives CDR1 MNHNS, CDR2 SASEGT. CDR3 region: CASSEGTGFEKLFF. In DNA, the CDR3 is TGTGCCAGCAGTGAGGGGACAGGGTTTGAAAAACTGTTTTTT.

The chain has TRBV30 and TRBJ2-7, with D maybe TRBD2 (6 bases). The CDR3 runs to 15 residues. Trimming cost V 0 bases and J 1 base, with 13 bases left between them. Per germline, CDR1 GTSNPN and CDR2 SVGIG (reference sequence). The CDR3, as DNA: TGTGCCTGGAGTGTATCGGCGGGGAAATCCTACGAGCAGTACTTC. Its translation: CAWSVSAGKSYEQYF.

The gene calls are TRBV9 and TRBJ2-3, with 11 bases fitting TRBD1. The CDR3 spans 16 residues. Germline CDR1 is SGDLS and CDR2 is YYNGEE. The trim removed 2 bases at V and 3 bases at J, leaving 5 bases unmatched. The CDR3 protein is CASSVSGTGGTDTQYF. The CDR3 nucleotides are TGTGCCAGCAGCGTTTCAGGGACAGGGGGGACAGATACGCAGTATTTT.

The CDR3, as DNA: TGTGCCAGCAGTTACTCACTAGGACAGGCCACTGAAGCTTTCTTT. Encoded protein: CASSYSLGQATEAFF. The gene calls are TRBV6-7 and TRBJ1-1; the match to TRBD1 covers 7 bases. TRBV6-7 is recorded as an ORF, its role being uncertain. V trimming: 0 bases; J trimming: 4 bases; junction bases outside the gene matches: 5. CDR3 length: 15 residues.

The rearrangement links TRBV5-4 to TRBJ2-1; no clear D gene. The CDR3 totals 14 residues. Germline CDR1 and CDR2: SGHNT and YYREEE (reference sequence). V was clipped by 4 bases and J by 2 bases, with 10 bases between them. The CDR3, as DNA: TGTGCCAGCAGCGAGGTGGTAACCTACAATGAGCAGTTCTTC. Translating gives CASSEVVTYNEQFF.

The CDR3 DNA reads TGTGCCAGCAGCCATGGAGGGGACCTAGTGGAGACCCAGTACTTC. This codes for CASSHGGDLVETQYF. The rearrangement uses TRBV5-8 and TRBJ2-5; tentative D call: TRBD2 (6 bases). The V and J ends lost 4 bases and 5 bases respectively, with 18 bases between them. This CDR3 has 15 amino acids. Germline V lookup: CDR1 SGHTS, CDR2 YDEGEE. Looking up the rest from reference TRBV5-8 and TRBJ2-5 gives the full variable domain: EAGVTQSPTHLIKTRGQQATLRCSPISGHTSVYWYQQALGLGLQFLLWYDEGEERNRGNFPPRFSGRQFPNYSSELNVNALELEDSALYLCASSHGGDLVETQYFGPGTRLLVL.

V is TRBV11-2 and J is TRBJ1-2, with TRBD1 matching over 11 bases. Germline values: CDR1 SGHAT, CDR2 FQNNGV. This CDR3 contains 15 residues. The junction had 5 bases not matched to a gene; V was cut back by 1 base and J by 7 bases. CDR3 region: CASSLGPDRGLGYTF. In nucleotides, the CDR3 is TGTGCCAGCAGCTTAGGCCCGGACAGGGGGCTTGGCTACACCTTC.

This rearrangement joins TRBV30 to TRBJ2-7, with 7 bases matching TRBD1. CDR3 size: 10 residues. Germline V gives CDR1 GTSNPN, CDR2 SVGIG (reference sequence). The ends lost 8 bases at V and 12 bases at J; junction bases unmatched: 10. CDR3 bases: TGTGCCGGGGGACAGCCGTCCCTGTACTTC. Encoded protein: CAGGQPSLYF.

The V and J genes are TRBV9 and TRBJ1-3; D is unclear. The CDR3 totals 14 residues. V was clipped by 4 bases and J by 0 bases, with 8 bases between them. The germline gives CDR1 SGDLS, CDR2 YYNGEE. This CDR3 reads CASSPRDSGNTIYF. The CDR3 DNA follows: TGTGCCAGCAGCCCGAGAGACTCTGGAAACACCATATATTTT. Based on the CDR3 plus reference TRBV9 and TRBJ1-3, the full variable domain is DSGVTQTPKHLITATGQRVTLRCSPRSGDLSVYWYQQSLDQGLQFLIQYYNGEERAKGNILERFSAQQFPDLHSELNLSSLELGDSALYFCASSPRDSGNTIYFGEGSWLTVV.